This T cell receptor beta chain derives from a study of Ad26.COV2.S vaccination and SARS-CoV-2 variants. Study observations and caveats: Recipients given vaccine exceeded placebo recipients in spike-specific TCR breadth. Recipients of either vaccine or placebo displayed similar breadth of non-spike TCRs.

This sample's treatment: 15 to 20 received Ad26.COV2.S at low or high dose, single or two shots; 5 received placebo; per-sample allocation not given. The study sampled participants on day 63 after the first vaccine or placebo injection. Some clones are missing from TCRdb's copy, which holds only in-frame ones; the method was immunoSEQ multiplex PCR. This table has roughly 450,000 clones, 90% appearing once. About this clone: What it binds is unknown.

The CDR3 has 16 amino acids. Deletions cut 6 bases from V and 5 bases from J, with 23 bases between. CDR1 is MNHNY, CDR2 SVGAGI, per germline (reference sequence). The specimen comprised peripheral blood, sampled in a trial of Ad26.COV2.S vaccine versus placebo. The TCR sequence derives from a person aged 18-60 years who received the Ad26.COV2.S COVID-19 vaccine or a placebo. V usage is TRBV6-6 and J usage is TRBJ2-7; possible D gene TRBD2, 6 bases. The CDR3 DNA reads TGTGCCAGCAGCCCCTACCAAGTTGCGGGGTCGAACGAGCAGTACTTC. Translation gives CASSPYQVAGSNEQYF.